The 13 T cell receptor beta chains below all came from one sample that was sequenced in a study of control samples from healthy donors and cancer patients. Produced via immunoSEQ multiplex PCR; TCRdb's table is partial and in-frame only. The repertoire has about 200,000 clones, roughly nine tenths of them found once; the top ten carry approximately 1.8%. Sequencing used blood. The receptor set was obtained from a man aged 25-40 years in good health.

This clone was picked up one time. The genes are TRBV7-9 and TRBJ1-2, with D maybe TRBD1 (5 bases). The V end was cut by 1 base, the J end by 0 bases, with 15 bases between. The CDR3 runs 17 residues. Germline CDR1 and CDR2: SEHNR and FQNEAQ (reference sequence). In DNA, the CDR3 is TGTGCCAGCAGCTTAGAGGGGCAGGGCCCGACTAACTATGGCTACACCTTC. This encodes CASSLEGQGPTNYGYTF.

This clone was seen just once. The V gene is TRBV19, the J gene TRBJ2-3; TRBD2 is a possible D gene (6 bases). V lost 2 bases to trimming and J lost 5 bases, with 14 bases between them. The CDR3 runs to 15 residues. CDR1 and CDR2 (germline): LNHDA, SQIVND (reference sequence). The CDR3 here is CASSIRQGGGDTQYF. For the CDR3, the DNA is TGTGCCAGTAGTATACGTCAGGGAGGAGGAGATACGCAGTATTTT.

The chain is built from TRBV30 and TRBJ2-3, with unresolved D. This CDR3 spans 12 amino acids. V lost 4 bases to trimming and J lost 0 bases, with 5 bases between them. Germline V CDR1 and CDR2: GTSNPN, SVGIG (reference sequence). In DNA, the CDR3 is TGTGCCTGGATGGAAAGCACAGATACGCAGTATTTT. Translation gives CAWMESTDTQYF.

V gene TRBV27 combines with J gene TRBJ1-1, with D uncertain. The CDR3 sequence is 14 residues long. Germline V lookup: CDR1 MNHEY, CDR2 SMNVEV (reference sequence). V gave up 2 bases and J gave up 3 bases, with 10 bases separating them. The CDR3 spells CASSLTGRYTEAFF. The CDR3 nucleotides are TGTGCCAGCAGTTTAACGGGGAGGTACACTGAAGCTTTCTTT.

This chain links TRBV7-8 with TRBJ2-5; maybe TRBD2 (7 bases). The V end lost 4 bases, the J end lost 4 bases, and 13 bases lay between the germline ends. CDR1 is SGHVS and CDR2 is FQNEAQ in the germline V gene. The CDR3 contains 14 residues. CDR3 nucleotide sequence: TGTGCCAGCAGCTCCTTGCGGGGGCTAGAGACCCAGTACTTC. Protein product: CASSSLRGLETQYF. Together with reference TRBV7-8 and TRBJ2-5, the CDR3 gives the full variable domain: GAGVSQSPRYKVAKRGQDVALRCDPISGHVSLFWYQQALGQGPEFLTYFQNEAQLDKSGLPSDRFFAERPEGSVSTLKIQRTQQEDSAVYLCASSSLRGLETQYFGPGTRLLVL.

This chain uses TRBV6-5 with TRBJ2-3; D is possibly TRBD2 (7 bases). V shed 0 bases and J shed 5 bases, with 15 bases lying between them. The CDR3 length is 16 residues. The germline V gene has CDR1 MNHEY and CDR2 SVGAGI. The CDR3: CASSYSSGGALDTQYF. The CDR3 coding sequence is TGTGCCAGCAGTTACTCGAGTGGGGGGGCCCTAGATACGCAGTATTTT.

J is TRBJ2-6 and V is TRBV18; D unclear. This CDR3 is built from 13 residues. V lost 0 bases and J lost 4, with 1 base in between. Germline lookup yields CDR1 KGHSH and CDR2 LQKENI. For the CDR3, the DNA is TGTGCCAGCTCACCACCGGGGGCCAACGTCCTGACTTTC. Protein sequence: CASSPPGANVLTF.

Note on this clone: Distinct nucleotide sequences in the sample also encode this CDR3. The chain employs TRBV30 and TRBJ1-4; D is undetermined. With 0 bases removed from V and 2 bases from J, the gap between germline ends came to 7 bases. Germline loops: CDR1 GTSNPN, CDR2 SVGIG (reference sequence). The CDR3 has 14 amino acids. CDR3 nucleotides: TGTGCCTGGAGTGTACGAGGGACTAATGAAAAACTGTTTTTT. As protein: CAWSVRGTNEKLFF.

V and J are TRBV6-2 or TRBV6-3 and TRBJ1-1; TRBD1 is a possible D gene (5 bases). Per germline, CDR1 MNHEY and CDR2 SVGEGT. The CDR3 is 14 residues long. The ends were cut back, 0 bases at V and 8 bases at J, with 13 bases in the middle. The CDR3 DNA follows: TGTGCCAGCAGTTACTCGAGAAGGGGCAGGGAAGCTTTCTTT. Amino acids: CASSYSRRGREAFF.

The chain recombines TRBV6-6 with TRBJ1-5; D remains ambiguous. V was trimmed by 8 bases and J by 0 bases, leaving 14 bases between them. The CDR3 totals 15 residues. CDR1 is MNHNY and CDR2 is SVGAGI in the germline V gene (reference sequence). CDR3 sequence: CASSPGSTSNQPQHF. The CDR3 DNA sequence: TGTGCCAGCTCTCCCGGGTCAACTAGCAATCAGCCCCAGCATTTT.

The chain couples TRBV5-5 to TRBJ2-2, with D perhaps assigned TRBD1 or TRBD2 (5 bases each). V lost 1 base, J lost 7 bases, and 11 bases lay in between. In germline, CDR1 is SGHKS, CDR2 YYEKEE (reference sequence). The CDR3 contains 14 residues. The CDR3 DNA follows: TGTGCCAGCAGCTTGAGAGGGGACGGCGGGGAGCTGTTTTTT. This sequence encodes CASSLRGDGGELFF.

The CDR3 loop is CASSSSPTGGPYEQYF. For the CDR3, the DNA is TGTGCCAGCAGCTCGTCGCCGACGGGGGGGCCCTACGAGCAGTACTTC. V is TRBV13 and J is TRBJ2-7; 8 positions match TRBD2. The junction had 10 bases not matched to a gene; V was cut back by 4 bases and J by 2 bases. The CDR3 covers 16 residues. The germline gives CDR1 PRHDT, CDR2 FYEKMQ (reference sequence).

The chain uses TRBV18 and TRBJ2-4; TRBD2 is a possible D gene (5 bases). The CDR3 is 18 residues long. Germline V gene lookup returns CDR1 KGHSH and CDR2 LQKENI. Trimming took 3 bases from V and 0 from J, leaving 18 bases between them. The CDR3 loop is CASSPTLQTTGAKNIQYF. The CDR3 nucleotides read TGTGCCAGCTCACCTACCCTTCAGACTACGGGAGCCAAAAACATTCAGTACTTC.